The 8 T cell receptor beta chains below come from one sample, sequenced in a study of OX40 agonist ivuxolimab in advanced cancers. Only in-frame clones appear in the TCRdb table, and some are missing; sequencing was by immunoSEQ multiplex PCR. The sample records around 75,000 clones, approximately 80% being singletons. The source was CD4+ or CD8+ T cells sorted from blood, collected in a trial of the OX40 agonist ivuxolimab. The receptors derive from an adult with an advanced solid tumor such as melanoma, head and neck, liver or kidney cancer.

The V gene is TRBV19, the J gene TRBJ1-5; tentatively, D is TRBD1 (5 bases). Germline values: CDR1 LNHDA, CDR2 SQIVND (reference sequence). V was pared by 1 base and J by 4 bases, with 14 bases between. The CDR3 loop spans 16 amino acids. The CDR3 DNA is TGTGCCAGTAGTATAGTAACAGGACAAATAAATCAGCCCCAGCATTTT. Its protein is CASSIVTGQINQPQHF. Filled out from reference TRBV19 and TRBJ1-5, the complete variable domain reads DGGITQSPKYLFRKEGQNVTLSCEQNLNHDAMYWYRQDPGQGLRLIYYSQIVNDFQKGDIAEGYSVSREKKESFPLTVTSAQKNPTAFYLCASSIVTGQINQPQHFGDGTRLSIL.

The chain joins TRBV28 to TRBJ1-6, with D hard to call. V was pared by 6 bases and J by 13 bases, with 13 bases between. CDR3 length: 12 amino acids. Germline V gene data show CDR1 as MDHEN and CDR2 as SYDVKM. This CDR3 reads CASRLASSPLHF. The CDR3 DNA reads TGTGCCAGCAGGCTTGCATCTAGCCCCCTCCACTTT.

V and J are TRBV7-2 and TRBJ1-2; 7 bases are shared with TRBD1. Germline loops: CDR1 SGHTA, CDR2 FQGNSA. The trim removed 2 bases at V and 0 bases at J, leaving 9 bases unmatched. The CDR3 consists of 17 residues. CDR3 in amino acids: CASSLIGQARSNYGYTF. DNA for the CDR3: TGTGCCAGCAGCTTAATAGGACAGGCGAGGTCTAACTATGGCTACACCTTC.

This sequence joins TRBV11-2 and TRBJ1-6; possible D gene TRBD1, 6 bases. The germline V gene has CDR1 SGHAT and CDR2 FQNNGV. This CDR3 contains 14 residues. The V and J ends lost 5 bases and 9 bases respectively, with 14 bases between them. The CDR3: CASSPRTEFSPLHF. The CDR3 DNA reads TGTGCCAGCAGCCCCCGGACAGAGTTTTCACCCCTCCACTTT.

CDR3 region: CATSREKGGPYNEQFF. As DNA, the CDR3 is TGTGCCACCAGCAGAGAGAAAGGGGGCCCCTACAATGAGCAGTTCTTC. The chain is built from TRBV15 and TRBJ2-1; TRBD1 agrees at 7 bases. CDR3 length: 16 amino acids. J gave up 2 bases and V 0 bases, and 4 bases lay outside the gene matches. Germline-derived CDR1 and CDR2 are LNHNV and YYDKDF (reference sequence).

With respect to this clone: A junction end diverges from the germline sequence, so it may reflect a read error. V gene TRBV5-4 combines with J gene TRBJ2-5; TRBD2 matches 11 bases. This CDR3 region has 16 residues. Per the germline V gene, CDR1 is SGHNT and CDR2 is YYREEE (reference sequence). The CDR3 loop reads CASRLTLAGGLETQYF. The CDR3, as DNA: TGTGCCAGCCGCTTAACGTTAGCGGGGGGGTTAGAGACCCAGTACTTC.

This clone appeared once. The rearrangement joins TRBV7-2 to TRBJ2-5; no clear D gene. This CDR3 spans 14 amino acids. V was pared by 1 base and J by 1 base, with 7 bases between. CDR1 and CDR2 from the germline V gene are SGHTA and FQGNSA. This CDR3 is CASSLGATQETQYF. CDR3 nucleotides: TGTGCCAGCAGCTTAGGGGCAACCCAAGAGACCCAGTACTTC.

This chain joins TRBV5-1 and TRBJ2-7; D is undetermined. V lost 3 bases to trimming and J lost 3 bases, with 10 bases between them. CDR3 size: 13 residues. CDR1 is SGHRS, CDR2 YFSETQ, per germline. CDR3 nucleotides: TGCGCCAGCAGCTCGGGCCCCGGCTACGAGCAGTACTTC. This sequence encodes CASSSGPGYEQYF.